This T cell receptor (beta chain) was recovered during a study of T-cell memory formation after mild COVID-19. Study-level background: TCR clusters mostly belonged to single donors.

Germline V gene sequence: CDR1 SQVTM, CDR2 ANQGSEA. V lost 7 bases and J 1 base, leaving 13 bases between the germline ends. The CDR3 consists of 14 residues. From 5'RACE with constant-segment primers came TCR alpha and TCR beta cDNA libraries that carried sample barcodes and UMIs. Via MiXCR, TCRdb re-called the 5' RACE reads, giving one row per CDR3 protein. The table shows fewer than 450,000 distinct CDR3 sequences, with approximately 24% occurring only once. Study conclusions and caveats: CD4/CD8 balance held among clones contracting day 15 to 85, and later expanders leaned CD4+. Certain responding clones were present in pre-infection memory, suggesting participation of cross-reactive memory.

Remarks on this clonotype: Its antigen is undetermined.

The sample consisted of PBMCs or a T cell subset sorted from them (not recorded which). This clonotype was obtained from an adult woman who had mild COVID-19 (a few samples of this study predate the infection). Cell type and time point are not known. The chain couples TRBV29-1 to TRBJ2-2; possibly TRBD1 for D (6 bases). CDR3 sequence: CSAAPGQNTGELFF. In DNA, the CDR3 is TGCAGCGCCGCACCGGGACAGAACACCGGGGAGCTGTTTTTT.